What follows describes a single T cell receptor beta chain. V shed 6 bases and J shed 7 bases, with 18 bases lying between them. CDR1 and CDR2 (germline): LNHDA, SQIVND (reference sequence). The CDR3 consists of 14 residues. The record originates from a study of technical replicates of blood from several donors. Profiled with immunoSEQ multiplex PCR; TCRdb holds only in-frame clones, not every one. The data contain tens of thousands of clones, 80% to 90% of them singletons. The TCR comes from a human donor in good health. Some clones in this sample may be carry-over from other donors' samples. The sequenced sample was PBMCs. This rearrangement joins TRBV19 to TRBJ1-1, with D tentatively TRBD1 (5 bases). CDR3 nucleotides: TGTGCCAGTAGGCGCGGGACGTTGCAAATTGAAGCTTTCTTT. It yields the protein CASRRGTLQIEAFF.